This T cell receptor (beta chain) originates from a study of blood T cells in healthy people across ages. Trimming shortened V by 6 bases and J by 3 bases, and 16 bases separated the two germline ends. CDR3 size: 14 residues. Germline V lookup: CDR1 SGHDT, CDR2 YYEEEE. Using a J-beta primer mix together with a sample-barcoded 5' primer, a second PCR was run for about 6 to 11 cycles. TCRdb called the 5' RACE reads again in MiXCR, with one record for every CDR3 protein. This table holds about 770,000 distinct CDR3 sequences, 40% to 50% found once. Healthy Caucasians from Russia aged roughly 6 to 95 served as donors.

The genes are TRBV5-6 and TRBJ2-7, with TRBD1 as a possible D gene (7 bases). The material sequenced was blood. This sequence was found in a man aged 55 to 70 in good health. The chain's CDR3 is CASTRGQGGYEQYF. The DNA of the CDR3 is TGTGCCAGCACTAGGGGGCAGGGGGGCTACGAGCAGTACTTC.